The 5 T cell receptor beta chains reported below all come from one sample, sequenced in a study of blood T cells in healthy people across ages. A J-beta primer mix and a sample-barcoded 5' primer were used in a second PCR of about 7 to 12 cycles. Via MiXCR, TCRdb re-called the 5' RACE reads, giving one row per CDR3 protein. The profile shows some 860,000 distinct CDR3 sequences, around three fifths of them singletons. Specimen: blood. Receptor source: a man aged 35-49 years in good health.

This chain joins TRBV5-1 and TRBJ2-5; D tentatively fits TRBD1 or TRBD2 (5 bases each). The DNA matches TRBJ2-7 better at its end, which makes the J call doubtful. The CDR3 runs 15 residues. Germline V CDR1 and CDR2: SGHRS, YFSETQ. CDR3 bases: TGCGCCAGCAGCTTCGGTGTGGGGGTCTCGAGCGAGCAGTACTTC. It encodes CASSFGVGVSSEQYF.

The chain has TRBV28 and TRBJ2-5; D is unclear. This CDR3 has 15 residues. Germline CDR1 and CDR2: MDHEN and SYDVKM. Trimming removed 3 bases at V and 4 bases at J, with 15 bases between. In DNA, the CDR3 is TGTGCCAGCAGTTTGCAGAGTACGATGGGAGAGACCCAGTACTTC. Translation: CASSLQSTMGETQYF.

The rearrangement links TRBV5-6 to TRBJ2-7, with D unresolved. CDR1 is SGHDT, CDR2 YYEEEE, per germline. Trimming pared 4 bases from V and 0 bases from J, leaving 11 bases between. The CDR3 consists of 14 residues. The CDR3 region is CASSPTLSSYEQYF. The CDR3 DNA sequence: TGTGCCAGCAGCCCAACATTGAGCTCCTACGAGCAGTACTTC.

The table lists this clonotype with a few counts. The chain has TRBV7-9 and TRBJ2-5; 8 bases are a match to TRBD1. V was clipped by 4 bases and J by 2 bases; unmatched bases: 9. The CDR3 is made up of 16 amino acids. CDR1 SEHNR and CDR2 FQNEAQ come from the germline V gene (reference sequence). This CDR3 is CASSSTLRTGQETQYF. Here the CDR3 DNA reads TGTGCCAGCAGCTCCACCCTCAGGACAGGGCAAGAGACCCAGTACTTC.

The rearrangement joins TRBV18 to TRBJ2-1; 8 positions agree with TRBD1. Germline CDR1 and CDR2: KGHSH and LQKENI. The ends lost 0 bases at V and 6 bases at J; junction bases unmatched: 1. This CDR3 is built from 14 residues. CDR3 sequence reads: CASSPPTGVNEQFF. The CDR3 nucleotides are TGTGCCAGCTCACCACCGACAGGGGTCAATGAGCAGTTCTTC.